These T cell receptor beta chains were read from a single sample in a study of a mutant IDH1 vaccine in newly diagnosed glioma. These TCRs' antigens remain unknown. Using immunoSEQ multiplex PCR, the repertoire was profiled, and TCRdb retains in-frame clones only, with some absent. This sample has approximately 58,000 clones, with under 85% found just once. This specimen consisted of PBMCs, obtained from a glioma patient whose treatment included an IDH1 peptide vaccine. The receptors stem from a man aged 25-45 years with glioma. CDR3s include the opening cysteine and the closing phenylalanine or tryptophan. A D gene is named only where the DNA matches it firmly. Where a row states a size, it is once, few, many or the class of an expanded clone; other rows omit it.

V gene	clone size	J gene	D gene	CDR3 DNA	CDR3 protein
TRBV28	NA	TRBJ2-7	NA	TGTGCCAGCAGTTCCCATCGCGAGGGATCCTACGAGCAGTACTTC	CASSSHREGSYEQYF
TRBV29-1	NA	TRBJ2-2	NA	TGCAGCGTTGTGGGCAGGGTGGGCACCGGGGAGCTGTTTTTT	CSVVGRVGTGELFF
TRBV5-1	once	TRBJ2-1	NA	TGCGCCAGCAGCTTGCCGCAGGGTGGGACCTACAATGAGCAGTTCTTC	CASSLPQGGTYNEQFF
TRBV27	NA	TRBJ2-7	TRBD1	TGTGCCAGCGTGAATACAGGGGTCCCCTACGAGCAGTACTTC	CASVNTGVPYEQYF
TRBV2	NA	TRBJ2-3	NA	TGTGCCAGCAGAGATGGAGTGGCGGGCACAGATACGCAGTATTTT	CASRDGVAGTDTQYF
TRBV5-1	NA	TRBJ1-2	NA	TGCGCCAGCAGCTCCCGGGGCCTCGGCGGCTACACCTTC	CASSSRGLGGYTF
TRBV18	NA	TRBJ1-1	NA	TGTGCCAGCTCACCCGATCTGAACACTGAAGCTTTCTTT	CASSPDLNTEAFF
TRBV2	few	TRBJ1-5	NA	TGTGCCAGCAAGCTGGATAGCAATCAGCCCCAGCATTTT	CASKLDSNQPQHF
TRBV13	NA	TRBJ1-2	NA	TGTGCCAGCAGCTCGGGGGCCAGCGAGGACGGCTACACCTTC	CASSSGASEDGYTF
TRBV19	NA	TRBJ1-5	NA	TGTGCCAGTAGTTCCTTCGTCGCTGCAACCTTACATCAGCCCCAGCATTTT	CASSSFVAATLHQPQHF
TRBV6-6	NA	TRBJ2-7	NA	TGTGCCAGCAGTTACTCGATTCTACCGGGGGCCGACGAGCAGTACTTC	CASSYSILPGADEQYF
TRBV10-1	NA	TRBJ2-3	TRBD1	TGCGCCAGCAGTGAGTCCTCGACAGGGGAGTCCTTCACAGATACGCAGTATTTT	CASSESSTGESFTDTQYF
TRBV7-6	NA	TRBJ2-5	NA	TGTGCCAGCAGCTTTGAGTACCAAGAGACCCAGTACTTC	CASSFEYQETQYF
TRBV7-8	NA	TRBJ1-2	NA	TGTGCCAGCAGCTGGGAATGGGGGGGCTACACCTTC	CASSWEWGGYTF
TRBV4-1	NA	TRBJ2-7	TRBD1	TGCGCCAGCAGCCCTACGCGGATTGGGACAGGGGGCGCTTGGGACTACGAGCAGTACTTC	CASSPTRIGTGGAWDYEQYF
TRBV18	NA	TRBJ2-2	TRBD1	TGTGCCAGCTCGTCGGACAGGGGGCACACCGGGGAGCTGTTTTTT	CASSSDRGHTGELFF
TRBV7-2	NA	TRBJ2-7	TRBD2	TGTGCCAGCCTCAAAGGCCGGACTAGCGGTACCTACGAGCAGTACTTC	CASLKGRTSGTYEQYF
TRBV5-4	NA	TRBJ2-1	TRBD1	TGTGCCAGCAGCCCCGGACAGGGGGGATACAATGAGCAGTTCTTC	CASSPGQGGYNEQFF
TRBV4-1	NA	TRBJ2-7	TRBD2	TGCGCCAGCAGCCAAGAGGGCGGGGGGGCCTTCTCAACCCGATACGAGCAGTACTTC	CASSQEGGGAFSTRYEQYF
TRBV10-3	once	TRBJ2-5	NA	TGTGCCATCAGTGAGGAAAGGGGAGCCCAGTACTTC	CAISEERGAQYF
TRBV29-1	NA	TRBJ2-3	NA	TGCAGCGCACAGGGCAGCGGGACAGATACGCAGTATTTT	CSAQGSGTDTQYF
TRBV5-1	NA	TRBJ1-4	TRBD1	TGCGCCAGCAAGGACAGGACTAATGAAAAACTGTTTTTT	CASKDRTNEKLFF
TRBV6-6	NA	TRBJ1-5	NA	TGTGCCGTCTGCAGGGATAGCAATCAGCCCCAGCATTTT	CAVCRDSNQPQHF
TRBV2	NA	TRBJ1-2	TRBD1	TGTGCCAGCAGTGAGAGGGGACAGCCCCCGTTCTATGGCTACACCTTC	CASSERGQPPFYGYTF
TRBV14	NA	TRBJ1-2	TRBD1	TGTGCCAGCAGCCAAGTCCACCTGACAGGGGACTATGGCTACACCTTC	CASSQVHLTGDYGYTF
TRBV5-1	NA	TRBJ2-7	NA	TGCGCCAGCAGCTCCCAGGGAGGATCGTCCTACGAGCAGTACTTC	CASSSQGGSSYEQYF
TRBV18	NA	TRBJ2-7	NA	TGTGCCAGCTCACCCGGGTGGGGGGACCGCGAGCAGTACTTC	CASSPGWGDREQYF
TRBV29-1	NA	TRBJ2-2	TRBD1	TGCAGCGCCTTCCAGGGGGCCACGACCGGGGAGCTGTTTTTT	CSAFQGATTGELFF
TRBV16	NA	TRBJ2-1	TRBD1	TGTGCCAGCAGCCGGACAGGGATCCATGAGCAGTTCTTC	CASSRTGIHEQFF
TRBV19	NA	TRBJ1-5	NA	TGTGCCAGTAGTATACTCGGGAAGGGGAATCAGCCCCAGCATTTT	CASSILGKGNQPQHF
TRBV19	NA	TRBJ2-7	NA	TGTGCCAGTAGTATGGGGGGGCGGCGCGAGCAGTACTTC	CASSMGGRREQYF
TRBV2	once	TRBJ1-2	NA	TGTGCCAGCAGTGGGGCAGCCTATGGCTACACCTTC	CASSGAAYGYTF
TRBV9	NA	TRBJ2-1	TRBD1	TGTGCCAGCAGCGGAAATATCCGGACAGGCCAGTTCTTC	CASSGNIRTGQFF
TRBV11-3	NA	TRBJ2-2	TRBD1	TGTGCCAGCAAGGGGACAGGAGCCGGGGAGCTGTTTTTT	CASKGTGAGELFF
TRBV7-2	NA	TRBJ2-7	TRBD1	TGTGCCAGCAGCTTAGCGCTCGGACAGGGAGCCTACGAGCAGTACTTC	CASSLALGQGAYEQYF
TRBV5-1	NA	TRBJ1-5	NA	TGCGCCAGCAGCTTGGAAGGGATTAGCAATCAGCCCCAGCATTTT	CASSLEGISNQPQHF
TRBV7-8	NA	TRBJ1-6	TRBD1	TGTGCCAGCAGCCCGACAGGGGGCAGGGGTAATTCACCCCTCCACTTT	CASSPTGGRGNSPLHF
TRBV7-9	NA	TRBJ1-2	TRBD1	TGTGCCAGCAGCTTGGGGGACAGAACAGTTGGCTACACCTTC	CASSLGDRTVGYTF
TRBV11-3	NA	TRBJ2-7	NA	TGTGCCAGCAGCAAGGGGGGCAGCTCCTACGAGCAGTACTTC	CASSKGGSSYEQYF
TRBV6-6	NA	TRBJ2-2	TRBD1	TGTGCCAGCAGCTGGACAGGGGGCTCAACCGGGGAGCTGTTTTTT	CASSWTGGSTGELFF
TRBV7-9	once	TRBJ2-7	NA	TGTGCCAGCAGCGAGCTCCTCTTTAGACCCTACGAGCAGTACTTC	CASSELLFRPYEQYF
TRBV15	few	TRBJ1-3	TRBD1	TGTGCCACCAGCTTACCGGGACAGCCAGGAAACACCATATATTTT	CATSLPGQPGNTIYF
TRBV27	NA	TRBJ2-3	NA	TGTGCCAGCAGTTTTGGGCAGGGAGCGACAGGGAGGGATACGCAGTATTTT	CASSFGQGATGRDTQYF